Shown below are 15 T cell receptor beta chains from a single sample sequenced in a study of beta chain features in type 1 diabetes (dated by TCRdb to 2016 to 2018). Libraries came from the immunoSEQ multiplex PCR assay. The High Capacity cDNA Reverse Transcription Kit was used to reverse transcribe all of the isolated RNA, meaning that expressed TCRB transcripts were what got sequenced. TCRdb's version of the immuneACCESS table is confined to in-frame rearrangements and falls short of the full clone set. An unresolved V gene accounts for under half of the shortfall where checked; the remainder is of unknown origin. The sample includes a few hundred thousand clones, with over 13% observed a single time. The ten largest clones capture about 0.02% of the sample. Sequenced input: naive CD4+ T cells from blood. Sample cell subset or site, as interpreted from the label and publication: true naive CD4+ T cells. The receptor set was obtained from a woman between 18 and 29 years old in good health.

This rearrangement joins TRBV5-1 to TRBJ2-1; 7 positions match TRBD1. Trimming removed 4 bases from V and 8 bases from J; junction bases left unmatched: 12. Germline CDR1 is SGHRS and CDR2 is YFSETQ. The CDR3 runs to 15 residues. CDR3: CASSPLSTGIDEQFF. CDR3 bases: TGCGCCAGCAGCCCTCTTTCGACAGGGATCGATGAGCAGTTCTTC.

V and J are TRBV19 and TRBJ1-1; 8 bases are shared with TRBD1. The germline CDR1 and CDR2 sequences are LNHDA and SQIVND (reference sequence). The V gene end was trimmed by 5 bases and the J gene end by 5 bases; junction bases not matched to a gene: 4. The CDR3 runs 13 residues. CDR3 nucleotide sequence: TGTGCCAGTAGTCCCCACAGGGGGACTGAAGCTTTCTTT. Protein: CASSPHRGTEAFF.

The rearrangement links TRBV6-5 to TRBJ1-5; 8 bases match TRBD1. Losses at the gene ends were 4 bases for V and 6 bases for J; bases not matched to a gene: 5. In germline, CDR1 is MNHEY, CDR2 SVGAGI. This CDR3 is 14 amino acids long. The CDR3 here is CASSSRTGPQPQHF. The CDR3 DNA reads as TGTGCCAGCAGTTCCCGGACAGGGCCTCAGCCCCAGCATTTT.

This chain uses TRBV7-2 with TRBJ2-4, with TRBD2 matching 8 bases. Looked up from germline, CDR1 is SGHTA and CDR2 is FQGNSA. The CDR3 sequence is 13 residues long. J lost 15 bases, V lost 5 bases, and 12 bases had no gene match. CDR3 amino acids: CASSPESGSFAYF. The CDR3 region has the DNA TGTGCCAGCAGCCCAGAGAGCGGGAGTTTCGCGTACTTC. Full variable domain (missing parts from reference TRBV7-2 and TRBJ2-4): GAGVSQSPSNKVTEKGKDVELRCDPISGHTALYWYRQSLGQGLEFLIYFQGNSAPDKSGLPSDRFSAERTGGSVSTLTIQRTQQEDSAVYLCASSPESGSFAYFGAGTRLSVL.

This chain connects TRBV30 to TRBJ1-4, with TRBD1 matching over 8 bases. In germline, CDR1 is GTSNPN, CDR2 SVGIG (reference sequence). This CDR3 is built from 15 residues. The junction had 12 bases not matched to a gene; V was cut back by 4 bases and J by 8 bases. CDR3 amino acids: CAWNVFDRGGEKLFF. Written as DNA, the CDR3 is TGTGCCTGGAATGTTTTTGACAGGGGAGGCGAAAAACTGTTTTTT.

This clone has only a few counts. V gene TRBV29-1 combines with J gene TRBJ2-7, with 11 bases matching TRBD1. The CDR3 runs to 13 residues. Unmatched junction bases numbered 7, after V lost 6 bases and J lost 6 bases. The germline gives CDR1 SQVTM, CDR2 ANQGSEA. CDR3 in DNA: TGCAGCGTCCTGATGGACAGGGGGCTCGAGCAGTACTTC. This sequence encodes CSVLMDRGLEQYF.

The V call is TRBV19, the J call TRBJ2-3, with 8 bases identical to TRBD1. Losses at the gene ends were 4 bases for V and 3 bases for J; bases not matched to a gene: 6. CDR3 length: 15 amino acids. CDR1 is LNHDA and CDR2 is SQIVND in the germline V gene (reference sequence). This CDR3 reads CASSSRTGMTDTQYF. CDR3 bases: TGTGCCAGTAGTAGCCGGACAGGGATGACAGATACGCAGTATTTT.

This clone turned up a few times. This chain joins TRBV2 and TRBJ1-2; perhaps TRBD1 as D (6 bases). V lost 6 bases, J lost 6 bases, and 20 bases lay in between. Germline CDR1 reads SNHLY; CDR2 reads FYNNEI. The CDR3 extends over 15 amino acids. This CDR3 is CASSERQVPLDGYTF. In nucleotides, the CDR3 is TGTGCCAGCAGCGAGCGACAGGTGCCGTTGGATGGCTACACCTTC.

Turning to this clone: This CDR3 is also generated by other DNA sequences in the sample. The chain joins TRBV5-1 to TRBJ2-1; 14 bases are a match to TRBD2. The J segment lost 3 bases and the V segment lost 0 bases, leaving 2 bases of the junction unmatched. The germline gives CDR1 SGHRS, CDR2 YFSETQ. This CDR3 contains 17 residues. This chain's CDR3 is CASSLGLAGGLYNEQFF. In nucleotides, the CDR3 is TGCGCCAGCAGCTTGGGACTAGCGGGAGGGCTCTACAATGAGCAGTTCTTC. The full variable domain, rest sourced from reference TRBV5-1 and TRBJ2-1, is KAGVTQTPRYLIKTRGQQVTLSCSPISGHRSVSWYQQTPGQGLQFLFEYFSETQRNKGNFPGRFSGRQFSNSRSEMNVSTLELGDSALYLCASSLGLAGGLYNEQFFGPGTRLTVL.

This rearrangement joins TRBV7-3 to TRBJ2-5, with 8 nucleotides matching TRBD2. After removal of 3 bases from V and 1 base from J, the junction contained 1 base not matched to a gene. The CDR3 has 14 residues. CDR1 and CDR2 from the germline V gene are SGHTA and FQGTGA. The CDR3 bases are TGTGCCAGCAGCTTCGGGGGGGGCCAAGAGACCCAGTACTTC. Its translation is CASSFGGGQETQYF. Full variable domain (remainder filled in from reference TRBV7-3 and TRBJ2-5): GAGVSQTPSNKVTEKGKYVELRCDPISGHTALYWYRQSLGQGPEFLIYFQGTGAADDSGLPNDRFFAVRPEGSVSTLKIQRTERGDSAVYLCASSFGGGQETQYFGPGTRLLVL.

The V gene is TRBV6-1, the J gene TRBJ1-5; D gene ambiguous. Germline assignment: CDR1 MNHNS and CDR2 SASEGT. V shed 7 bases and J shed 1 base, with 8 bases lying between them. The CDR3 is 13 amino acids. The CDR3 sequence is CASMWQSNQPQHF. The DNA of the CDR3 is TGTGCCAGCATGTGGCAGAGCAATCAGCCCCAGCATTTT.

This chain connects TRBV30 to TRBJ2-1; D uncertain. CDR1 is GTSNPN, CDR2 SVGIG, per germline (reference sequence). The CDR3 has 12 amino acids. Trimming took 1 base from V and 4 from J, leaving 5 bases between them. The CDR3 protein is CAWSGNYNEQFF. In nucleotides, the CDR3 is TGTGCCTGGAGTGGTAATTACAATGAGCAGTTCTTC.

The chain employs TRBV5-1 and TRBJ1-2, with a tentative D call TRBD1 (5 bases). This CDR3 has 16 amino acids. Germline V gene lookup returns CDR1 SGHRS and CDR2 YFSETQ. The V end was cut by 0 bases, the J end by 4 bases, with 16 bases between. In DNA, the CDR3 is TGCGCCAGCAGCTTGGAGGCTAACAGGTTGGGCTATGGCTACACCTTC. It is translated as CASSLEANRLGYGYTF. Combining the CDR3 with reference TRBV5-1 and TRBJ1-2 gives the whole variable domain KAGVTQTPRYLIKTRGQQVTLSCSPISGHRSVSWYQQTPGQGLQFLFEYFSETQRNKGNFPGRFSGRQFSNSRSEMNVSTLELGDSALYLCASSLEANRLGYGYTFGSGTRLTVV.

The chain combines TRBV9 with TRBJ2-7; 10 nucleotides line up with TRBD2. The trim removed 4 bases at V and 0 bases at J, leaving 7 bases unmatched. The CDR3 is 16 amino acids. Germline-derived CDR1 and CDR2 are SGDLS and YYNGEE. The CDR3 is CASSQIASGSSYEQYF. The CDR3 DNA reads as TGTGCCAGCAGCCAAATCGCTAGCGGGAGCTCCTACGAGCAGTACTTC.

V gene TRBV19 combines with J gene TRBJ2-1, with D maybe TRBD2 (5 bases). Deletions cut 5 bases from V and 9 bases from J, with 17 bases between. The CDR3 has 14 amino acids. Per the germline V gene, CDR1 is LNHDA and CDR2 is SQIVND (reference sequence). In DNA form, the CDR3 reads TGTGCCAGTAGTCCGAGAGGGTCGAGCACTGAGCAGTTCTTC. It translates to CASSPRGSSTEQFF. Drawing the rest from reference TRBV19 and TRBJ2-1, the complete variable domain is DGGITQSPKYLFRKEGQNVTLSCEQNLNHDAMYWYRQDPGQGLRLIYYSQIVNDFQKGDIAEGYSVSREKKESFPLTVTSAQKNPTAFYLCASSPRGSSTEQFFGPGTRLTVL.